This T cell receptor (beta chain) was recorded in a study of regulatory T cells in long-lasting Graves disease. Findings and limits, study-wide: Newly diagnosed Graves' patients exceeded persistent ones in TCR diversity. New patients shared about a thousand public clonotypes, fewer than the approximately 2,500 shared by persistent patients. The analysis examined peripheral blood only and excluded thyroid tissue.

In building TCR beta libraries, iRepertoire HTBI primers were used together with Arm-PCR of CDR3 regions. One entry per CDR3 protein results from TCRdb running MiXCR on the multiplex PCR reads. The repertoire consists of about 400,000 distinct CDR3 sequences, with about 20% occurring once and the leading ten covering around 21%. This CDR3 region has 15 residues. CDR1 is MNHEY, CDR2 SVGEGT, per germline. V dropped 4 bases and J dropped 1; count of bases not matched to a gene: 7. Regarding this clonotype: The antigen is undetermined.

As for time point: persistent/refractory GD, antithyroid drugs over 5 years with positive TRAb. Construction of the TCR library relied on RNA isolated from PBMCs. The sequencing here drew on peripheral blood mononuclear cells (PBMCs), taken when the disease was refractory, from a patient treated with antithyroid drugs. The chain recombines TRBV6-2 or TRBV6-3 with TRBJ2-7, with 7 nucleotides matching TRBD1. The TCR was taken from a female donor with Graves disease. CDR3 residues: CASSLYRGPSYEQYF. The CDR3 DNA sequence: TGTGCCAGCAGTTTATACAGGGGACCTTCCTACGAGCAGTACTTC.